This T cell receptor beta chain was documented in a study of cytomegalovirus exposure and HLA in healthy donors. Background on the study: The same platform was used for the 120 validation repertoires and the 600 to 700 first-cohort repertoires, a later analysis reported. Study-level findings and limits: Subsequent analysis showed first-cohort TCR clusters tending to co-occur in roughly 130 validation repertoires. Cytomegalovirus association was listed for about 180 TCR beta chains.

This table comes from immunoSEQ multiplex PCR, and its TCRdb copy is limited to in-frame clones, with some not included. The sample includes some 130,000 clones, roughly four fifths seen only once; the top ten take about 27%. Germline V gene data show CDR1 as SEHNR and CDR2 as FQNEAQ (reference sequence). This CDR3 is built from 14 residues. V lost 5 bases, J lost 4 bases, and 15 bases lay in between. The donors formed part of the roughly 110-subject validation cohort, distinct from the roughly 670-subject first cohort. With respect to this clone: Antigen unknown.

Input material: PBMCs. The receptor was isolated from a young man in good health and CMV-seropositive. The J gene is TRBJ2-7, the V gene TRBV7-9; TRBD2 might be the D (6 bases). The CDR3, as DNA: TGTGCCAGCAGCCTGGAGGGCTCTTCATACGAGCAGTACTTC. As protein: CASSLEGSSYEQYF.